This entry describes one T cell receptor (beta chain). What it binds is not known. The data were obtained in a study of response to subunit inactivated influenza vaccine. Study-wide results and limits: It was the authors' suggestion that each seasonal influenza vaccination recruits few new T cells.

The germline V and J ends were trimmed by 3 bases and 6 bases, with 21 bases remaining between them. Germline-derived CDR1 and CDR2 are DFQATT and SNEGSKA (reference sequence). The CDR3 has 16 amino acids. TCRdb analysed the RT-PCR reads with MiXCR anew, one entry per CDR3 protein. The table records more than 200,000 distinct CDR3 sequences, 9% to 15% of them present only once. The specimen comprised non-naive T cells sorted from PBMCs, sampled 14 to 15 days before vaccination. This receptor was taken from a man aged 45-65 years who received an inactivated influenza vaccine. This chain joins TRBV20-1 and TRBJ2-1, with D hard to call. DNA of the CDR3: TGCAGTGCTAGGCATTACCCGGGCCAAAAGGTCAATGAGCAGTTCTTC. The encoded protein is CSARHYPGQKVNEQFF.